A single sample gave rise to the 18 T cell receptor beta chains below, sequenced in a study of shared clonotypes between healthy human individuals (dated by TCRdb to 2020 to 2021). CD8 naive samples were CD45RO-negative cells positively selected for CCR7, giving a CD45RA+CCR7+ population that excluded TemRA cells. Library creation used the immunoSEQ multiplex PCR assay. TCRdb provides this immuneACCESS table in a form limited to in-frame rearrangements. Some clones are lacking; in checked studies, under half of them reflect an unresolved V gene, and why the rest are absent is not known. The sample profile shows 660,000 or so clones; 95% to 96% of them were found once. 0.11% of the sample comes from the top ten. Sequencing was performed on naive CD8+ T cells sorted from blood. The sample's cell subset or site label, in plain terms: CD45RA+CCR7+. These receptors were collected from a woman aged 30 to 39 in good health.

The chain combines TRBV7-2 with TRBJ1-3; D call uncertain. Trimming shortened V by 1 base and J by 0 bases, and 10 bases separated the two germline ends. This CDR3 region has 16 residues. Germline V lookup: CDR1 SGHTA, CDR2 FQGNSA. The CDR3 DNA sequence: TGTGCCAGCAGCTTAGGGGCGCCAATCTCTGGAAACACCATATATTTT. Protein sequence: CASSLGAPISGNTIYF.

The rearrangement joins TRBV10-3 to TRBJ2-7, with 7 bases identical to TRBD1. The CDR3 is made up of 13 amino acids. The V segment lost 4 bases and the J segment 2 bases; nucleotides outside the gene matches: 2. Germline V CDR1 and CDR2: ENHRY, SYGVKD. This chain's CDR3 is CAISVGQAYEQYF. The CDR3, as DNA: TGTGCCATCAGTGTAGGACAGGCCTACGAGCAGTACTTC.

This chain joins TRBV27 and TRBJ1-5; D gene unclear. From germline, CDR1 is MNHEY and CDR2 SMNVEV (reference sequence). V was trimmed by 8 bases and J by 0 bases, leaving 8 bases between them. The CDR3 is made up of 13 amino acids. The CDR3 DNA follows: TGTGCCAGCCGACGGTATAGCAATCAGCCCCAGCATTTT. Translating it yields CASRRYSNQPQHF.

The CDR3 DNA reads as TGTGCCAGCAGTGAAACCAGGGTCGGGACAGATACGCAGTATTTT. It yields the protein CASSETRVGTDTQYF. This chain connects TRBV6-1 to TRBJ2-3, with D possibly being TRBD1 (5 bases). The V end was cut by 2 bases, the J end by 3 bases, with 12 bases between. There are 15 residues in the CDR3. CDR1 MNHNS and CDR2 SASEGT come from the germline V gene.

On this clone: The identical CDR3 is also encoded by other nucleotide sequences in the sample. The V gene is TRBV5-4, the J gene TRBJ2-7; 9 bases are shared with TRBD1. After removal of 0 bases from V and 3 bases from J, the junction contained 1 base not matched to a gene. Per germline, CDR1 SGHNT and CDR2 YYREEE (reference sequence). This CDR3 contains 14 residues. The DNA of the CDR3 is TGTGCCAGCAGCTTGGGGGACAGGGACTACGAGCAGTACTTC. Residues: CASSLGDRDYEQYF.

The chain recombines TRBV19 with TRBJ2-1, with 7 bases aligning to TRBD2. The CDR3 extends over 16 amino acids. Losses at the gene ends were 1 base for V and 0 bases for J; bases not matched to a gene: 3. Germline loops: CDR1 LNHDA, CDR2 SQIVND (reference sequence). The DNA for the CDR3 is TGTGCCAGTAGTATAGTTGGCGGGAGCTCCTACAATGAGCAGTTCTTC. It yields the protein CASSIVGGSSYNEQFF.

The chain links TRBV11-2 to TRBJ2-7; D not resolved. This CDR3 is 13 amino acids long. Trimming left V 0 bases short and J 0 bases short, with 3 bases between. Per the germline V gene, CDR1 is SGHAT and CDR2 is FQNNGV. The DNA for the CDR3 is TGTGCCAGCAGCTTAGAGATCTCCTACGAGCAGTACTTC. It is translated as CASSLEISYEQYF.

The rearrangement uses TRBV4-1 and TRBJ2-3; 8 positions match TRBD2. This CDR3 region has 15 residues. V was pared by 6 bases and J by 6 bases, with 11 bases of the junction left unmatched. Germline V gene lookup returns CDR1 MGHRA and CDR2 YSYEKL. CDR3 DNA sequence: TGCGCCAGCAGTGGGAGCGGGAGTCCCGCGGATACGCAGTATTTT. The encoded protein is CASSGSGSPADTQYF.

The chain employs TRBV28 and TRBJ1-5; TRBD1 matches at 8 bases. Germline assignment: CDR1 MDHEN and CDR2 SYDVKM. The CDR3 spans 13 residues. After removal of 6 bases from V and 9 bases from J, the junction contained 7 bases not matched to a gene. The CDR3: CASSQTGARPQHF. The CDR3 DNA reads TGTGCCAGCAGCCAGACAGGGGCCCGGCCCCAGCATTTT.

The chain joins TRBV2 to TRBJ1-5; D possibly corresponds to TRBD1 (5 bases). V was trimmed by 8 bases and J by 1 base, leaving 15 bases between them. Germline CDR1 and CDR2: SNHLY and FYNNEI. The length of the CDR3 is 15 residues. CDR3 sequence reads: CASADLGRSNQPQHF. The CDR3 DNA sequence: TGTGCCAGCGCCGACTTGGGACGGAGCAATCAGCCCCAGCATTTT.

The chain joins TRBV9 to TRBJ1-1; unclear D gene. CDR1 is SGDLS, CDR2 YYNGEE, per germline. The V end lost 6 bases, the J end lost 4 bases, and 13 bases lay between the germline ends. CDR3 length: 13 amino acids. CDR3 DNA sequence: TGTGCCAGCACCGAGACACCTGTCACTGAAGCTTTCTTT. It yields the protein CASTETPVTEAFF.

V usage is TRBV4-1 and J usage is TRBJ2-5; a possible D gene is TRBD1 (6 bases). In germline, CDR1 is MGHRA, CDR2 YSYEKL. Trimming stripped 3 bases from V and 5 bases from J, with 10 bases between. The CDR3 contains 13 residues. The CDR3 spells CASSQVQGETQYF. CDR3 DNA sequence: TGCGCCAGCAGCCAGGTCCAGGGGGAGACCCAGTACTTC.

V and J are TRBV10-2 and TRBJ2-3; D gene uncertain. The V gene lost 4 bases and the J gene lost 1 base, with 9 bases spanning the gap. The germline gives CDR1 WSHSY, CDR2 SAAADI. The CDR3 has 14 residues. The CDR3 nucleotides are TGCGCCAGCAGTGGCCCCGATGGCACAGATACGCAGTATTTT. Translating it yields CASSGPDGTDTQYF.

This chain connects TRBV5-1 to TRBJ1-4, with D perhaps matching TRBD1 (6 bases). The CDR3 runs 16 residues. Germline-derived CDR1 and CDR2 are SGHRS and YFSETQ. Trimming took 2 bases from V and 6 from J, leaving 17 bases between them. The CDR3 sequence: CASSFYRRGPHEKLFF. In DNA, the CDR3 is TGCGCCAGCAGCTTTTATAGGCGGGGGCCCCATGAAAAACTGTTTTTT.

This rearrangement joins TRBV28 to TRBJ2-7, with D uncertain. Germline CDR1 MDHEN, CDR2 SYDVKM. This CDR3 is built from 11 residues. Trimming took 4 bases from V and 4 from J, leaving 5 bases between them. CDR3 DNA: TGTGCCAGCAGTTCGTGGTACGAGCAGTACTTC. Translating it yields CASSSWYEQYF.

V is TRBV5-4 and J is TRBJ1-1; 7 bases are shared with TRBD1. In germline, CDR1 is SGHNT, CDR2 YYREEE (reference sequence). Germline trimming cut 4 bases from V and 7 bases from J; bases unmatched to any gene: 7. This CDR3 has 13 residues. As DNA, the CDR3 is TGTGCCAGCAGCGAAGGACAGGACTATGAAGCTTTCTTT. It translates to CASSEGQDYEAFF.

This chain joins TRBV13 and TRBJ1-1, with D unclear. The CDR3 consists of 12 residues. V gave up 4 bases and J gave up 1 base, with 4 bases separating them. The germline CDR1 and CDR2 sequences are PRHDT and FYEKMQ (reference sequence). In DNA form, the CDR3 reads TGTGCCAGCAGCTCCAGGAACACTGAAGCTTTCTTT. Translating it yields CASSSRNTEAFF.

The chain joins TRBV7-9 to TRBJ2-7; possibly TRBD2 for D (5 bases). The CDR3 totals 13 residues. Germline loops: CDR1 SEHNR, CDR2 FQNEAQ (reference sequence). The V gene lost 8 bases and the J gene lost 0 bases, with 11 bases spanning the gap. CDR3 nucleotide sequence: TGTGCCAGCGAGCGGTTAGGCTCCTACGAGCAGTACTTC. Protein product: CASERLGSYEQYF.